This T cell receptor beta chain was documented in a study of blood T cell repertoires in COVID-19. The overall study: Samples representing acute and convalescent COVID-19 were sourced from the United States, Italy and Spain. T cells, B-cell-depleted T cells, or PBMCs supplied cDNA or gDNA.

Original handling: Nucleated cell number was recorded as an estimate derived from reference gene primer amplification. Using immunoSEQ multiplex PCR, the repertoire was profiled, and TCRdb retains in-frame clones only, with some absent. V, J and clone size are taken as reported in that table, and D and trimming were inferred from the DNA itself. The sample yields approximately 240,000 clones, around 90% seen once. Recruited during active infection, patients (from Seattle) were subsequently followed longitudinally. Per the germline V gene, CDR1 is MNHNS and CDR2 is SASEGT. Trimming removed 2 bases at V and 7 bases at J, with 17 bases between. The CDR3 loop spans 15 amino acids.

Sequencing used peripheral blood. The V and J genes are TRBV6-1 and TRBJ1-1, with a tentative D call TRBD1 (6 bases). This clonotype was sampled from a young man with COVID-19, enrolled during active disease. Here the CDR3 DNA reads TGTGCCAGCAGTGAATTGAGGGGGGGGGCCGGTGAAGCTTTCTTT. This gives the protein CASSELRGGAGEAFF.